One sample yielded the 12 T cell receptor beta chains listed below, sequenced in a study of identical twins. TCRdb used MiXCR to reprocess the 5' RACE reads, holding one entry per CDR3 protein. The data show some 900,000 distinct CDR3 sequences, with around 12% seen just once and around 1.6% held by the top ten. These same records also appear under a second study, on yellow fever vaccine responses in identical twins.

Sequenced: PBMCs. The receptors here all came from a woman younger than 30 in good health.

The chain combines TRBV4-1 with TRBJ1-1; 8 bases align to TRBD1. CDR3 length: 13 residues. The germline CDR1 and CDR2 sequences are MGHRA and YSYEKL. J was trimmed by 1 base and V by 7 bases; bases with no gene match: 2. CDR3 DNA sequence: TGCGCCAGCAACAGGGGGACGAACACTGAAGCTTTCTTT. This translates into CASNRGTNTEAFF.

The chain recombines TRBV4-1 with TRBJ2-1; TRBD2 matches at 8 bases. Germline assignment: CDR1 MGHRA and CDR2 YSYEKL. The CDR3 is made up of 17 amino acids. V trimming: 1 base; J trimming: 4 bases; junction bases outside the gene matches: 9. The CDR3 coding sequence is TGCGCCAGCAGCCAAGGGGTCTCGGGCGGGGGGTACAATGAGCAGTTCTTC. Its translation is CASSQGVSGGGYNEQFF.

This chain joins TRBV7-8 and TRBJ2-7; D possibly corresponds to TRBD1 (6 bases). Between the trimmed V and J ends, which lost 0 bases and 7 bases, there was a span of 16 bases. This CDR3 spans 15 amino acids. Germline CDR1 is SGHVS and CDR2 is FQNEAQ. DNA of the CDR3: TGTGCCAGCAGCTTAGCGGAGACAGGCTATAGGGAGCAGTACTTC. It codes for CASSLAETGYREQYF.

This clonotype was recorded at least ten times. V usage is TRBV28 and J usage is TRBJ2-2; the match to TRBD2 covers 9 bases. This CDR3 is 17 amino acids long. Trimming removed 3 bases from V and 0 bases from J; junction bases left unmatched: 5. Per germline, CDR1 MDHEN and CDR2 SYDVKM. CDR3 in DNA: TGTGCCAGCAGTTTGCGCGGGAGGGCGACGAACACCGGGGAGCTGTTTTTT. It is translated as CASSLRGRATNTGELFF. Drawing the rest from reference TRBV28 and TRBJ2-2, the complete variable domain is DVKVTQSSRYLVKRTGEKVFLECVQDMDHENMFWYRQDPGLGLRLIYFSYDVKMKEKGDIPEGYSVSREKKERFSLILESASTNQTSMYLCASSLRGRATNTGELFFGEGSRLTVL.

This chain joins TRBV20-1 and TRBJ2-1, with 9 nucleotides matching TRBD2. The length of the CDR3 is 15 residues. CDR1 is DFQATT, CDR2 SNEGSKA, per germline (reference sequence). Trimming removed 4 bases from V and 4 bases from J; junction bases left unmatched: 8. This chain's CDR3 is CSAKRGTSGYNEQFF. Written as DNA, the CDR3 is TGCAGTGCTAAAAGGGGTACTAGCGGGTACAATGAGCAGTTCTTC.

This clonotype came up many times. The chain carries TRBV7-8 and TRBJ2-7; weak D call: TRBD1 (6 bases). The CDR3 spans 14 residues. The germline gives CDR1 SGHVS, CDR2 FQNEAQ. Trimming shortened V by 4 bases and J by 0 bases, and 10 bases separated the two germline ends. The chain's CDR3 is CASSSTGNSYEQYF. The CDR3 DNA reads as TGTGCCAGCAGCTCTACAGGGAACTCCTACGAGCAGTACTTC.

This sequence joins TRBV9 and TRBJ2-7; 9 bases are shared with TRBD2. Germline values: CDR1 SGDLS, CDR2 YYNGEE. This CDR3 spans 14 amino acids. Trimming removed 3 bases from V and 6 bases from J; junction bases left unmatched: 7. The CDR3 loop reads CASSASGTVPEQYF. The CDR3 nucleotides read TGTGCCAGCAGCGCTAGCGGGACAGTCCCCGAGCAGTACTTC.

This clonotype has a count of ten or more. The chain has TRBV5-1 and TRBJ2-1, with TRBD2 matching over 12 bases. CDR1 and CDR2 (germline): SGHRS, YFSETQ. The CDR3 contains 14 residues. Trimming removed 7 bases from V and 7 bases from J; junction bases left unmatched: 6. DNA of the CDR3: TGCGCCAGCTCTAGCGGGGGGGCCTGGAATGAGCAGTTCTTC. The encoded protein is CASSSGGAWNEQFF.

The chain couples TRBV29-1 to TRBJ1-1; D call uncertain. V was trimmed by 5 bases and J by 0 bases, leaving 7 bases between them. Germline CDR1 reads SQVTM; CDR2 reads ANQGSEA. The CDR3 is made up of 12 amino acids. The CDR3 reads CSVRGMNTEAFF. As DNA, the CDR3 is TGCAGCGTTCGCGGGATGAACACTGAAGCTTTCTTT.

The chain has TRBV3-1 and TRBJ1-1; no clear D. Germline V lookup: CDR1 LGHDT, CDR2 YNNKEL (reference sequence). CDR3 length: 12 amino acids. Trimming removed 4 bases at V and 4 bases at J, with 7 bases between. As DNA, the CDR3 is TGTGCCAGCAGCCGGCTTAGCACTGAAGCTTTCTTT. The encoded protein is CASSRLSTEAFF.

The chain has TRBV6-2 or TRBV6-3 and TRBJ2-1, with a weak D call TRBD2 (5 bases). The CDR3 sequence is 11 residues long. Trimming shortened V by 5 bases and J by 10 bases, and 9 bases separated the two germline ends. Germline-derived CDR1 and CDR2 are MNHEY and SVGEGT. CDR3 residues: CASSLQREQFF. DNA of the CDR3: TGTGCCAGCAGTCTCCAGCGGGAGCAGTTCTTC.

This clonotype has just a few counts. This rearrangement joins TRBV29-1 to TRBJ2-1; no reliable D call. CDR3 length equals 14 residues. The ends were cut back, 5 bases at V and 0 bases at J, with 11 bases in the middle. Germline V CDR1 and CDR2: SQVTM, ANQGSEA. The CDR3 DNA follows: TGCAGCGTTATAACACTCCGCTCCTACAATGAGCAGTTCTTC. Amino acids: CSVITLRSYNEQFF.